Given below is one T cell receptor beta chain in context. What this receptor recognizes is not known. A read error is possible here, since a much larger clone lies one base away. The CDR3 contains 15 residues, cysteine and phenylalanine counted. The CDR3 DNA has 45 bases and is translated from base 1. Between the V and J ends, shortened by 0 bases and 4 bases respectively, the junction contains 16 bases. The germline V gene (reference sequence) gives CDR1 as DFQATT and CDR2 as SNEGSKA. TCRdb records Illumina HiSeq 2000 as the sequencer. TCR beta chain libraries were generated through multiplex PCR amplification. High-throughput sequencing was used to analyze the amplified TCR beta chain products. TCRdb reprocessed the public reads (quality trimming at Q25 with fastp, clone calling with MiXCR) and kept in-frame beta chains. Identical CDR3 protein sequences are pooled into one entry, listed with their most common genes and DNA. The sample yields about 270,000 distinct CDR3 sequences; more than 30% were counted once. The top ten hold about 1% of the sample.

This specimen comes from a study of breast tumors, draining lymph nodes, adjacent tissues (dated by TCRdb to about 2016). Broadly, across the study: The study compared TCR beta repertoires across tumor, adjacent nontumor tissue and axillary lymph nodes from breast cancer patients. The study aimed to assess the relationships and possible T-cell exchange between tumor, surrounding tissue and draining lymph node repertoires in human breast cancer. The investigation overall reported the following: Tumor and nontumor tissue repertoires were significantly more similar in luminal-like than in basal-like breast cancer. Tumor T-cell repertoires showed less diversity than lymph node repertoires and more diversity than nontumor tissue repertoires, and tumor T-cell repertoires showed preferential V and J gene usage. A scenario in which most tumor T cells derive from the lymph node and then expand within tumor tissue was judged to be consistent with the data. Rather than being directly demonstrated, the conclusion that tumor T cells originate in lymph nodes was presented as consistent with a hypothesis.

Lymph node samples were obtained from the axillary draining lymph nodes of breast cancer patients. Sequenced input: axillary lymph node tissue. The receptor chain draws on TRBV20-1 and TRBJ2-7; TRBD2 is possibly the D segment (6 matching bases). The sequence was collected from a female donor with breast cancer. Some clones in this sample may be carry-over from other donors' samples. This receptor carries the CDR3 CSARDEEGEAYEQYF. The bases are TGCAGTGCTAGAGATGAGGAGGGAGAGGCGTACGAGCAGTACTTC.